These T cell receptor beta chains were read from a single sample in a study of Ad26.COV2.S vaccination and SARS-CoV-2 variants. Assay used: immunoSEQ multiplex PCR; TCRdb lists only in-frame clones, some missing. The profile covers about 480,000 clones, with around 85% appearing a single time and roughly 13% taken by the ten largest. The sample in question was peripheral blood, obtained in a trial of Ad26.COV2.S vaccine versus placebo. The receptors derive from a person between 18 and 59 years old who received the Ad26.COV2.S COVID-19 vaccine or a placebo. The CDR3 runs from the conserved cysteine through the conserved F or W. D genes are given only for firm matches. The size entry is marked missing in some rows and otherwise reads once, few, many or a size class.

CASSQRGLGNAEQFF	TGCGCCAGCAGCCAGAGGGGACTAGGGAATGCTGAGCAGTTCTTC	.	TRBJ2-1	TRBD2	TRBV4-3
CASSRRTFRSYEQYF	TGTGCCAGCAGCCGTCGGACTTTCCGCTCCTACGAGCAGTACTTC	.	TRBJ2-7	.	TRBV28
CASSFDTEAFF	TGTGCCAGCAGCTTTGACACTGAAGCTTTCTTT	.	TRBJ1-1	.	TRBV7-9
CASSDSSGRQYNEQFF	TGTGCCAGCAGTGATAGTAGCGGGAGGCAATACAATGAGCAGTTCTTC	.	TRBJ2-1	TRBD2	TRBV28
CAWKRDSSGANVLTF	TGTGCCTGGAAACGGGACAGCTCTGGGGCCAACGTCCTGACTTTC	.	TRBJ2-6	TRBD1	TRBV30
CASSPGDRVGNYEQYF	TGTGCCAGCTCACCAGGAGATCGTGTAGGAAACTACGAGCAGTACTTC	.	TRBJ2-7	.	TRBV18
CASTPQGSPSYEQYF	TGTGCCAGCACCCCACAGGGGTCCCCCTCCTACGAGCAGTACTTC	.	TRBJ2-7	TRBD1	TRBV7-9
CASSLLPGGSNTGELFF	TGTGCCAGCAGCTTACTGCCAGGGGGTTCGAACACCGGGGAGCTGTTTTTT	.	TRBJ2-2	TRBD1	TRBV7-8
CASSLVPVLGSGNTIYF	TGTGCCAGCAGCTTGGTTCCAGTGTTGGGGTCTGGAAACACCATATATTTT	.	TRBJ1-3	.	TRBV5-8
CASSRTGTSGAYEQYF	TGTGCCAGCAGCAGAACCGGGACTAGCGGGGCCTACGAGCAGTACTTC	.	TRBJ2-7	TRBD2	TRBV11-2
CASSPGTGQETQYF	TGTGCCAGCAGTCCTGGGACAGGCCAAGAGACCCAGTACTTC	few	TRBJ2-5	TRBD1	TRBV28
CASSQVGRGHEQYF	TGCGCCAGCAGCCAAGTGGGCCGGGGCCACGAGCAGTACTTC	.	TRBJ2-7	.	TRBV4-1
CASSIFRGSLETQYF	TGTGCCAGTAGTATTTTTCGCGGGAGCTTGGAGACCCAGTACTTC	.	TRBJ2-5	TRBD2	TRBV19
CASRLGIGDTQYF	TGTGCCAGCAGATTGGGGATTGGAGATACGCAGTATTTT	.	TRBJ2-3	.	TRBV6-5